Below, 12 T cell receptor beta chains from the same sample are listed, as sequenced in a study of OX40 agonist ivuxolimab in advanced cancers. Assay: immunoSEQ multiplex PCR; the TCRdb copy retains only in-frame clones and omits some. The data hold about 46,000 clones, with roughly 80% observed a single time. Sample: CD4+ or CD8+ T cells sorted from blood, taken in a trial of the OX40 agonist ivuxolimab. These receptors were taken from an adult with an advanced solid tumor such as melanoma, head and neck, liver or kidney cancer.

The sample holds one count of this clone. This chain links TRBV7-9 with TRBJ1-2; 7 bases map to TRBD1. This CDR3 has 15 amino acids. Trimming at V came to 5 bases and at J to 0 bases, leaving 6 bases not matched to a gene. The germline CDR1 and CDR2 sequences are SEHNR and FQNEAQ (reference sequence). The CDR3 is CASSPGQLSNYGYTF. DNA for the CDR3: TGTGCCAGCAGCCCGGGACAGCTTTCTAACTATGGCTACACCTTC.

This chain links TRBV5-1 with TRBJ2-7; D remains unclear. Germline values: CDR1 SGHRS, CDR2 YFSETQ. V lost 2 bases and J 3 bases, leaving 12 bases between the germline ends. This CDR3 comprises 14 residues. This chain's CDR3 is CASSFGGPNYEQYF. DNA of the CDR3: TGCGCCAGCAGCTTTGGCGGACCTAACTACGAGCAGTACTTC.

A single count supports this clone. The rearrangement links TRBV28 to TRBJ2-3; possibly TRBD2 for D (6 bases). Germline CDR1 MDHEN, CDR2 SYDVKM. Trimming pared 6 bases from V and 0 bases from J, leaving 10 bases between. This CDR3 has 14 amino acids. CDR3 region: CASSRGTSTDTQYF. In DNA form, the CDR3 reads TGTGCCAGCAGCCGTGGGACTAGCACAGATACGCAGTATTTT. The whole variable domain, remainder taken from reference TRBV28 and TRBJ2-3, is DVKVTQSSRYLVKRTGEKVFLECVQDMDHENMFWYRQDPGLGLRLIYFSYDVKMKEKGDIPEGYSVSREKKERFSLILESASTNQTSMYLCASSRGTSTDTQYFGPGTRLTVL.

The chain joins TRBV30 to TRBJ1-1; no reliable D call. Germline V gives CDR1 GTSNPN, CDR2 SVGIG (reference sequence). V lost 5 bases and J lost 3, with 10 bases in between. The CDR3 spans 12 residues. CDR3 coding DNA: TGTGCCTGGGACGAGGCGGACACTGAAGCTTTCTTT. Its protein is CAWDEADTEAFF.

This chain connects TRBV28 to TRBJ1-5, with D possibly TRBD1 on 6 matching bases. Trimming took off 1 base at V and 7 bases at J, with 14 bases between the two ends. Germline lookup yields CDR1 MDHEN and CDR2 SYDVKM. This CDR3 contains 15 residues. The CDR3 is CASSLSGGQGQPQHF. In DNA form, the CDR3 reads TGTGCCAGCAGTTTATCGGGGGGTCAGGGGCAGCCCCAGCATTTT. Together with reference TRBV28 and TRBJ1-5, the CDR3 gives the full variable domain: DVKVTQSSRYLVKRTGEKVFLECVQDMDHENMFWYRQDPGLGLRLIYFSYDVKMKEKGDIPEGYSVSREKKERFSLILESASTNQTSMYLCASSLSGGQGQPQHFGDGTRLSIL.

This clone is medium-sized by share. This chain joins TRBV23-1 and TRBJ2-7; D is undetermined. TRBV23-1 is known as an ORF, though its function is uncertain. CDR3 length equals 11 residues. Trimming stripped 3 bases from V and 1 base from J, with 1 base between. The CDR3 DNA reads TGCGCCAGCAGTCAGTCCTACGAGCAGTACTTC. It yields the protein CASSQSYEQYF.

The chain carries TRBV2 and TRBJ2-7; 11 bases are a match to TRBD2. The germline V gene has CDR1 SNHLY and CDR2 FYNNEI. The CDR3 runs 15 residues. Unmatched junction bases numbered 3, after V lost 4 bases and J lost 1 base. CDR3 amino acids: CASSGRLAGSYEQYF. The DNA of the CDR3 is TGTGCCAGCAGTGGACGACTAGCGGGGTCCTACGAGCAGTACTTC. The full variable domain, with the rest looked up from reference TRBV2 and TRBJ2-7, is EPEVTQTPSHQVTQMGQEVILRCVPISNHLYFYWYRQILGQKVEFLVSFYNNEISEKSEIFDDQFSVERPDGSNFTLKIRSTKLEDSAMYFCASSGRLAGSYEQYFGPGTRLTVT.

CDR3 region: CASSFSGTVGTEAFF. The CDR3 coding sequence is TGTGCCAGCAGCTTTTCCGGGACAGTGGGCACTGAAGCTTTCTTT. This chain uses TRBV5-5 with TRBJ1-1, with 7 bases fitting TRBD1. This CDR3 region has 15 residues. The V gene end was trimmed by 2 bases and the J gene end by 4 bases; junction bases not matched to a gene: 8. Per the germline V gene, CDR1 is SGHKS and CDR2 is YYEKEE (reference sequence).

This chain uses TRBV6-5 with TRBJ2-1; possible D gene TRBD2, 6 bases. Trimming cost V 5 bases and J 4 bases, with 12 bases left between them. This CDR3 is built from 14 residues. The germline gives CDR1 MNHEY, CDR2 SVGAGI. CDR3 in amino acids: CASSRSSGYNEQFF. The CDR3 DNA sequence: TGTGCCAGCAGTCGTAGTAGCGGTTACAATGAGCAGTTCTTC.

This chain links TRBV6-5 with TRBJ1-1, with unresolved D. CDR1 MNHEY and CDR2 SVGAGI come from the germline V gene. The CDR3 is 15 residues long. V gave up 2 bases and J gave up 1 base, with 11 bases separating them. The CDR3 sequence: CASSYGRVSNTEAFF. CDR3 coding DNA: TGTGCCAGCAGTTACGGCCGGGTATCGAACACTGAAGCTTTCTTT.

The J gene is TRBJ1-4, the V gene TRBV16; maybe TRBD1 (6 bases). V was pared by 6 bases and J by 7 bases, with 21 bases between. Per the germline V gene, CDR1 is KGHSY and CDR2 is FQNENV. CDR3 length: 16 amino acids. This chain's CDR3 is CASRTTGRSGGEKLFF. CDR3 sequence (DNA): TGTGCCAGCAGAACCACAGGGAGGAGTGGTGGTGAAAAACTGTTTTTT. Looking up the rest from reference TRBV16 and TRBJ1-4 gives the full variable domain: GEEVAQTPKHLVRGEGQKAKLYCAPIKGHSYVFWYQQVLKNEFKFLISFQNENVFDETGMPKERFSAKCLPNSPCSLEIQATKLEDSAVYFCASRTTGRSGGEKLFFGSGTQLSVL.

This clone has a handful of counts. This rearrangement joins TRBV2 to TRBJ2-1, with D possibly being TRBD1 (5 bases). V dropped 7 bases and J dropped 5 bases, with 9 bases sitting between them. The germline gives CDR1 SNHLY, CDR2 FYNNEI. This CDR3 region has 12 residues. The DNA for the CDR3 is TGTGCCAGCACTATGACAGACAATGAGCAGTTCTTC. This sequence encodes CASTMTDNEQFF.